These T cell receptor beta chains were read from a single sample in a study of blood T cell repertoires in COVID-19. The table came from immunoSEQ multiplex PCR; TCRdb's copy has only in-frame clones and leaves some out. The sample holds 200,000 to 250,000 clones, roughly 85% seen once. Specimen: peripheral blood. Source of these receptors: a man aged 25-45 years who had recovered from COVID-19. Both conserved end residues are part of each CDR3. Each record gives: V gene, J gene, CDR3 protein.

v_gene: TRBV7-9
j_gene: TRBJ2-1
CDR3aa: CASSFPSGGAWEQFF

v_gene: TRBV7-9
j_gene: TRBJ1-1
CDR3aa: CASTTGQNTEAFF

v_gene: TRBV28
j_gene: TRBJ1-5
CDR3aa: CASSWNRGNQPQHF

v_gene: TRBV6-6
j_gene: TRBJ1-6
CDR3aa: CASSYPGGGNNSPLHF

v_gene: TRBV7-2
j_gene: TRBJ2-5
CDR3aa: CASSPRGSGGRETQYF

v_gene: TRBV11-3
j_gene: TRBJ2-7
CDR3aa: CASSVGTVGEQYF

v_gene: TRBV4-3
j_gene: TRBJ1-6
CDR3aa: CASSQVLRVGGSPLHF

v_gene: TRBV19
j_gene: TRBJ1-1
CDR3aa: CASSIGDTFYTEAFF

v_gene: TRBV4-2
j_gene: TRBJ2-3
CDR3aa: CASSQSAGEGNTQYF

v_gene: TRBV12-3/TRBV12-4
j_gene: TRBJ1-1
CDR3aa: CASRAFRATEAFF

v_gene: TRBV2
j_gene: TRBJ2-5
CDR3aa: CASSERIPNLAQETQYF

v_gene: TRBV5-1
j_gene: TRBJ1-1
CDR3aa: CASSLDRVETEAFF

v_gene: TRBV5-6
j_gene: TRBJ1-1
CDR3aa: CASSLPGPTEAFF

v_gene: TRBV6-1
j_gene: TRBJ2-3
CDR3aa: CASSEVPGLGGDTQYF

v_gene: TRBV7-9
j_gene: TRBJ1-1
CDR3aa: CASSYGYTEAFF

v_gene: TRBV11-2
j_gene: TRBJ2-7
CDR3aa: CASSPRLAGYHYEQYF

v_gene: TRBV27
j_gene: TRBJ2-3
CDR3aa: CASSFQTGTSVNTQYF

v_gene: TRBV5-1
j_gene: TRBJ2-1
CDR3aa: CASSFQGEYNEQFF

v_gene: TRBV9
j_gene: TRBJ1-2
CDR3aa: CASSVSEGLRGYTF

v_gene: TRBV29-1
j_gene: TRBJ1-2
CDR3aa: CSVLRQGYDYGYTF

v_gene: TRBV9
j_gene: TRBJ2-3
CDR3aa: CASSVGPPLKRGAPTDTQYF

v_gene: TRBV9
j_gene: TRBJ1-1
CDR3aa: CASSVEGWANTEAFF

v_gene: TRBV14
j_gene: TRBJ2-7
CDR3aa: CASSRGQGLSYEQYF

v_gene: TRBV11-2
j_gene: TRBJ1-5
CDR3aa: CASSTGQGAFQPQHF

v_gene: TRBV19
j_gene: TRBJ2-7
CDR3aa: CASSAAGGVEQYF

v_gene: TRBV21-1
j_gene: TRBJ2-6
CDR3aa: CASSGRTGGASGANVLTF

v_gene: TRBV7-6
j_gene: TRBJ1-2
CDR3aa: CASSSPLSGGNYGYTF

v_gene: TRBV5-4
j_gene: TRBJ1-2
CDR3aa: CASNSVTGHGYTF

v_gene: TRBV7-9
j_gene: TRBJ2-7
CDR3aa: CASSLAGRGYEQYF

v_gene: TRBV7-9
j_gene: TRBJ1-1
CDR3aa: CAFLFHGDTEAFF

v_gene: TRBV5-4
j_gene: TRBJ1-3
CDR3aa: CASSSLTGVGTIYF

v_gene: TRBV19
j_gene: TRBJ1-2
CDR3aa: CASSRGSPNYGYTF

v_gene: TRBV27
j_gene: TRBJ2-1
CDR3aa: CASSTLPGQGNGEQFF

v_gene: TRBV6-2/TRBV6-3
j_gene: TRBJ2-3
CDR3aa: CASSYRDTQYF

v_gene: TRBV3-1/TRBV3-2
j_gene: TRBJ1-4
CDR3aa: CASSQDAGAEKLFF

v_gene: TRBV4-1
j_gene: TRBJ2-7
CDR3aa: CASSQDPRRVSYEQYF

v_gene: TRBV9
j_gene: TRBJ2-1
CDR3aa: CASSMGLAGDYNEQFF

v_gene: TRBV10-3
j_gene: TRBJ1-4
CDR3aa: CAISGGMSEKLFF

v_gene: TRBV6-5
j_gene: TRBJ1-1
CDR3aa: CASSSGWTEAFF

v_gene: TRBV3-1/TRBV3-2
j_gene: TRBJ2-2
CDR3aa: CASSGRDRGFPGELFF

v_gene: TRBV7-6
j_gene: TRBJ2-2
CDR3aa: CASSLLAANTGELFF

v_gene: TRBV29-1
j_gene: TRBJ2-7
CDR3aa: CSAITGTTQYF

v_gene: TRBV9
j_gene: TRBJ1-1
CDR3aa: CASSVDRANTEAFF

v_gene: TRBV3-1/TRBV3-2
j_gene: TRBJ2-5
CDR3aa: CASSKTEKGLHRMETQYF

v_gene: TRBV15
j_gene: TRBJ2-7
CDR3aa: CATGRDRGYEQYF

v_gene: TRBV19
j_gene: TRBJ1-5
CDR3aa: CASSTIYRDFSNQPQHF

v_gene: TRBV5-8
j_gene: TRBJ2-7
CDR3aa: CASSGSGGGHYEQYF

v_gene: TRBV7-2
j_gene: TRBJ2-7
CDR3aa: CASSLGISQGNEQYF

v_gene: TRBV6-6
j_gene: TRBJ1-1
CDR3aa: CASSYFGRAGAFF

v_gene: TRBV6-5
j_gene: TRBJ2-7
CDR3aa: CAIGQGALEQYF

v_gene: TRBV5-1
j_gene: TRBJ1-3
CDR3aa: CASSQETGGGNTIYF

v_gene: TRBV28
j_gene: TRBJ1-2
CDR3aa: CASSFSSGVRGYTF